This is a list of T cell receptor beta chains from one sample in a study of cytomegalovirus exposure and HLA in healthy donors. Assay: immunoSEQ multiplex PCR; the TCRdb copy retains only in-frame clones and omits some. Of 150,000 or so clones detected, over 70% appear once; the ten largest clones hold 1% to 1.5%. Material: PBMCs. The receptors stem from a man aged 50 to 59 in good health and CMV-seropositive. Each CDR3 is given with its conserved first and last residue. The D gene is left open where the match is weak.

TRBJ2-1,-,TRBV18,CASSPPFSFSYNEQFF,TGTGCCAGCTCACCACCTTTTTCCTTCTCCTACAATGAGCAGTTCTTC
TRBJ2-5,-,TRBV5-1,CASSLVGGIQETQYF,TGCGCCAGCAGCTTGGTGGGAGGAATCCAAGAGACCCAGTACTTC
TRBJ2-6,-,TRBV6-1,CASRSPSSGANVLTF,TGTGCCAGCAGGTCCCCGAGCTCTGGGGCCAACGTCCTGACTTTC
TRBJ2-5,-,TRBV30,CAWRTSGYWYF,TGTGCCTGGAGAACATCAGGGTATTGGTACTTC
TRBJ2-1,-,TRBV19,CASSILLARNEQFF,TGTGCCAGTAGTATCTTATTAGCAAGGAATGAGCAGTTCTTC
TRBJ2-1,-,TRBV6-5,CASSTSGNEQFF,TGTGCCAGCAGCACTTCAGGGAATGAGCAGTTCTTC
TRBJ2-1,TRBD1,TRBV5-1,CASSLGTGDDEQFF,TGCGCCAGCAGCTTGGGGACAGGGGACGATGAGCAGTTCTTC
TRBJ1-1,-,TRBV9,CASNRDHSTEAFF,TGTGCCAGCAACAGGGACCATTCCACTGAAGCTTTCTTT
TRBJ2-1,TRBD2,TRBV6-5,CASSYGGRSWDEQFF,TGTGCCAGCAGTTACGGCGGGAGGTCATGGGATGAGCAGTTCTTC
TRBJ2-1,TRBD1,TRBV5-1,CASSSQTGRYNEQFF,TGCGCCAGCAGCTCACAGACAGGGAGATACAATGAGCAGTTCTTC
TRBJ2-1,TRBD2,TRBV29-1,CSVTGTSGSSGYNEQFF,TGCAGCGTAACCGGGACTAGCGGGAGTTCGGGGTACAATGAGCAGTTCTTC
TRBJ1-2,-,TRBV11-2,CASSPRDYRVGGYTF,TGTGCCAGCAGCCCACGGGACTACCGTGTCGGGGGCTACACCTTC
TRBJ2-3,TRBD2,TRBV5-4,CASSLGGLAYTDTQYF,TGTGCCAGCAGCTTGGGCGGACTAGCATACACAGATACGCAGTATTTT
TRBJ2-1,TRBD2,TRBV7-8,CASSPRRGGLYNEQFF,TGTGCCAGCAGCCCCCGGCGCGGGGGGCTATACAATGAGCAGTTCTTC
TRBJ2-7,-,TRBV9,CASSVMAETNYEQYF,TGTGCCAGCAGCGTAATGGCGGAAACCAACTACGAGCAGTACTTC
TRBJ1-2,-,TRBV4-1,CASSQLARGDYGYTF,TGCGCCAGCAGCCAATTGGCCCGGGGGGACTATGGCTACACCTTC
TRBJ2-7,TRBD2,TRBV28,CASNDPGLVYEQYF,TGTGCCAGCAATGATCCCGGACTAGTCTACGAGCAGTACTTC
TRBJ2-3,TRBD2,TRBV5-1,CASSLGLADTDTQYF,TGCGCCAGCAGCTTGGGACTAGCGGACACAGATACGCAGTATTTT
TRBJ1-2,TRBD1,TRBV28,CASSTGQGVFYGYTF,TGTGCCAGCAGTACGGGACAGGGGGTTTTCTATGGCTACACCTTC
TRBJ1-5,-,TRBV2,CASSERGSPQHF,TGTGCCAGCAGTGAACGGGGGTCGCCCCAGCATTTT
TRBJ2-1,TRBD1,TRBV5-1,CASSPDRGYNEQFF,TGCGCCAGCAGCCCGGACAGGGGGTACAATGAGCAGTTCTTC
TRBJ2-2,TRBD1,TRBV5-1,CASSSGQGAVGELFF,TGCGCCAGCAGCTCGGGACAGGGGGCTGTCGGGGAGCTGTTTTTT
TRBJ1-5,-,TRBV28,CASSFSDSNQPQHF,TGTGCCAGCAGTTTTAGTGATAGCAATCAGCCCCAGCATTTT
TRBJ2-1,-,TRBV28,CASSLRNEQFF,TGTGCCAGCAGTTTGAGGAATGAGCAGTTCTTC
TRBJ1-2,-,TRBV4-1,CASSRDQGWGEQEGYTF,TGCGCCAGCAGCCGGGACCAGGGCTGGGGGGAGCAAGAGGGCTACACCTTC
TRBJ1-6,-,TRBV14,CASSGPSSYNSPLHF,TGTGCCAGCAGCGGGCCCAGCTCCTATAATTCACCCCTCCACTTT
TRBJ1-1,TRBD1,TRBV30,CAWDRQGRTEAFF,TGTGCCTGGGATCGACAGGGGCGAACTGAAGCTTTCTTT
TRBJ2-7,-,TRBV9,CASSVGVGAGYEQYF,TGTGCCAGCAGCGTAGGGGTCGGAGCTGGCTACGAGCAGTACTTC
TRBJ2-7,TRBD1,TRBV18,CASSRDRGYEQYF,TGTGCCAGCTCACGGGACAGGGGCTACGAGCAGTACTTC
TRBJ1-4,TRBD1,TRBV19,CASSGQGQPNEKLFF,TGTGCCAGTAGCGGCCAGGGACAGCCTAATGAAAAACTGTTTTTT
TRBJ2-3,-,TRBV27,CASSFGLTTDTQYF,TGTGCCAGCAGTTTTGGACTGACCACAGATACGCAGTATTTT